This TCR beta chain was captured in a study of T cells in Graves' hyperthyroidism and ophthalmopathy. This clonotype was observed many times. For the diagnoses, clinical symptoms, serum thyroxine and TRAb, thyroid ultrasound and orbital computed tomography were used. The source of the PBMCs was about 10 ml of fresh peripheral blood. Amplification of TCR beta CDR3 regions used RNA as the template. First-round RT-PCR targeting the TCR CDR3 was performed with the HTBI primer set. From the multiplex PCR reads, TCRdb called clonotypes with MiXCR, one entry per CDR3 protein. The data show about 530,000 distinct CDR3 sequences, roughly 15% seen once. The sample comprised blood. The sequence was collected from a woman in her late teens or twenties with Graves' ophthalmopathy.

CDR3 sequence (DNA): TGTGCCAGCAGTCGGGGACAGGGGGCGGAGACCCAGTACTTC. Protein: CASSRGQGAETQYF. This rearrangement joins TRBV3-1 to TRBJ2-5, with TRBD1 identical over 12 bases. The germline V gene has CDR1 LGHDT and CDR2 YNNKEL (reference sequence). The CDR3 consists of 14 residues. J lost 5 bases, V lost 6 bases, and 4 bases had no gene match.